These 7 T cell receptor beta chains share one sample of origin, sequenced in a study of blood T cells in healthy people across ages. A second PCR of 7 to 11 cycles used a sample-barcoded 5' primer and a J-beta primer mix. TCRdb passed the 5' RACE reads through MiXCR, listing each CDR3 protein once. Of hundreds of thousands of distinct CDR3 sequences listed, under 30% are singletons. Material for sequencing was blood. The receptors shown here come from a woman older than 75 in good health.

This clonotype was seen repeatedly, ten times or more. The V and J genes are TRBV4-3 and TRBJ1-2; no reliable D call. Germline CDR1 is LGHNA and CDR2 is YSLEER. The CDR3 length is 15 residues. Between the trimmed V and J ends, which lost 2 bases and 8 bases, there was a span of 18 bases. The CDR3 bases are TGCGCCAGCAGCCAACCGGCCGGACCCCAACGAGGCTACACCTTC. This codes for CASSQPAGPQRGYTF.

This clonotype has a handful of counts. This may come from a read error, since a much larger clone is one base off. The chain is built from TRBV18 and TRBJ1-2, with a tentative D call TRBD1 (5 bases). This CDR3 has 14 residues. In germline, CDR1 is KGHSH, CDR2 LQKENI. For the CDR3, the DNA is TGTGCCAGCTCACCAGAGGCAGGGAGTTATGACTACACCTTC. It translates to CASSPEAGSYDYTF. The whole variable domain, remainder taken from reference TRBV18 and TRBJ1-2, is NAGVMQNPRHLVRRRGQEARLRCSPMKGHSHVYWYRQLPEEGLKFMVYLQKENIIDESGMPKERFSAEFPKEGPSILRIQQVVRGDSAAYFCASSPEAGSYDYTFGSGTRLTVV.

In this sample, this clonotype turned up once. At one end the junction does not follow the germline gene, possibly because of a read error. CDR3 in DNA: TGTGCCACCAGCAGAGCGGGACAGGGGGCTGTCGGTGAGCAGTGCTTC. Translating gives CATSRAGQGAVGEQCF. This chain joins TRBV15 and TRBJ2-1; 12 nucleotides line up with TRBD1. This CDR3 comprises 16 residues. In germline, CDR1 is LNHNV, CDR2 YYDKDF (reference sequence).

This clonotype was seen at least ten times. The rearrangement uses TRBV5-1 and TRBJ2-7, with a weak D call TRBD1 (6 bases). V lost 1 base and J lost 2, with 10 bases in between. From germline, CDR1 is SGHRS and CDR2 YFSETQ. CDR3 length equals 14 residues. The CDR3 loop is CASSLPGATYEQYF. The CDR3 DNA reads as TGCGCCAGCAGCTTGCCAGGGGCCACCTACGAGCAGTACTTC. The full variable domain, completed using reference TRBV5-1 and TRBJ2-7, is KAGVTQTPRYLIKTRGQQVTLSCSPISGHRSVSWYQQTPGQGLQFLFEYFSETQRNKGNFPGRFSGRQFSNSRSEMNVSTLELGDSALYLCASSLPGATYEQYFGPGTRLTVT.

This clonotype came up a few times. The V and J genes are TRBV5-1 and TRBJ2-1; TRBD1 agrees at 10 bases. The CDR3 totals 15 residues. CDR1 is SGHRS and CDR2 is YFSETQ in the germline V gene. Trimming removed 6 bases from V and 8 bases from J; junction bases left unmatched: 11. The CDR3 protein is CASNDDRGRNDEQFF. CDR3 nucleotides: TGCGCCAGCAACGACGACAGGGGGCGCAACGATGAGCAGTTCTTC.

This clonotype was seen repeatedly, ten times or more. The chain couples TRBV24-1 to TRBJ2-1; no definite D call. V lost 2 bases, J lost 9 bases, and 13 bases lay in between. This CDR3 has 14 residues. Germline CDR1 is KGHDR and CDR2 is SFDVKD. DNA of the CDR3: TGTGCCACCAGTGATTCGAGCCTACATGCTGAGCAGTTCTTC. Translated: CATSDSSLHAEQFF.

A few counts support this clonotype. This sequence joins TRBV9 and TRBJ2-1; TRBD1 matches 9 bases. Trimming cost V 2 bases and J 5 bases; bases outside gene matches: 5. The CDR3 spans 15 residues. Germline CDR1 and CDR2: SGDLS and YYNGEE. The CDR3 DNA reads as TGTGCCAGCAGCGTCCGGGACAGGGAAAACAATGAGCAGTTCTTC. Its translation: CASSVRDRENNEQFF. Full variable domain (missing parts from reference TRBV9 and TRBJ2-1): DSGVTQTPKHLITATGQRVTLRCSPRSGDLSVYWYQQSLDQGLQFLIQYYNGEERAKGNILERFSAQQFPDLHSELNLSSLELGDSALYFCASSVRDRENNEQFFGPGTRLTVL.